This entry features one T cell receptor (beta chain) sequence. The data belong to a study of patients and donors after allogeneic stem cell transplantation. CDR1 and CDR2 (germline): LGHNA, YSLEER. The CDR3 has 16 residues. V lost 0 bases to trimming and J lost 2 bases, with 12 bases between them. TCRdb used MiXCR to reprocess the RT-PCR reads, holding one entry per CDR3 protein. The repertoire includes about 90,000 distinct CDR3 sequences, 48% of them detected once, and 61% sits in the top ten. The receptor was derived from a human donor who was either an allogeneic HSCT recipient or a stem cell or donor lymphocyte infusion donor (not recorded which). It is not recorded whose cells these are; they may come from a transplant donor. The sample taken for sequencing was blood, either unsorted or a sorted T cell fraction (not recorded which). V is TRBV4-3 and J is TRBJ2-3, with D uncertain. CDR3 nucleotide sequence: TGCGCCAGCAGCCAAGATTTAAGCGAGGACACAGATACGCAGTATTTT. Protein product: CASSQDLSEDTDTQYF.